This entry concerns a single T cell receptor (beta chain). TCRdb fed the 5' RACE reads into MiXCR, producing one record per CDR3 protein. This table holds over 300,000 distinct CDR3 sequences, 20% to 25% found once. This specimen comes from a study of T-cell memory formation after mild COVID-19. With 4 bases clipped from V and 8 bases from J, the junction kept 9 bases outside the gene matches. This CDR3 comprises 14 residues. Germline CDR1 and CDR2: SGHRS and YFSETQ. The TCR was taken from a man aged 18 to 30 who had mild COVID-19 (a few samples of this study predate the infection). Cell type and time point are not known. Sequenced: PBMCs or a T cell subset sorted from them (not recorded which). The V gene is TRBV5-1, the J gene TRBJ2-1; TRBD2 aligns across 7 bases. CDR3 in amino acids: CASSTRTSGDEQFF. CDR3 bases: TGCGCCAGCAGCACTAGGACTAGTGGCGATGAGCAGTTCTTC.